The source of this T cell receptor (beta chain) is a study of cytotoxic CD8 clonotypes in ibrutinib-treated CLL. Study results and caveats: Clonality went higher at ibrutinib response and then dropped back toward baseline at progression.

The table lists this clone with a few counts. The antigen is not known. The assay was immunoSEQ multiplex PCR, and TCRdb's table has in-frame clones only and misses some. The sample holds roughly 250,000 clones, 70% seen once. Per germline, CDR1 GTSNPN and CDR2 SVGIG (reference sequence). The CDR3 is made up of 14 amino acids. Trimming stripped 1 base from V and 4 bases from J, with 13 bases between. The chain joins TRBV30 to TRBJ1-1, with D perhaps matching TRBD1 (5 bases). The source is a human donor with chronic lymphocytic leukemia. Specimen: PBMCs, collected after 24 months of ibrutinib treatment. CDR3 sequence: CAWSGIGGPTEAFF. CDR3 DNA: TGTGCCTGGAGTGGTATCGGGGGTCCCACTGAAGCTTTCTTT.